The 30 T cell receptor beta chains reported below all come from one sample, sequenced in a study of T cells in Graves' hyperthyroidism and ophthalmopathy. TCR beta CDR3 region amplification was performed from RNA transcripts. The primer set for the first-round RT-PCR of the TCR CDR3 was HTBI. TCRdb recomputed calls from the multiplex PCR reads with MiXCR, one row per CDR3 protein. The profile covers 410,000 or so distinct CDR3 sequences, with roughly 15% appearing a single time and roughly 13% taken by the ten largest. Material: blood. The origin of the receptors is a man younger than 35 with Graves' ophthalmopathy.

The table lists this clonotype with many counts. The chain employs TRBV2 and TRBJ2-6; no firm D call. The V end lost 3 bases, the J end lost 0 bases, and 0 bases lay between the germline ends. Germline CDR1 SNHLY, CDR2 FYNNEI. The CDR3 sequence is 13 residues long. Here the CDR3 DNA reads TGTGCCAGCAGTGACTCTGGGGCCAACGTCCTGACTTTC. Translation: CASSDSGANVLTF.

At least ten counts were recorded for this clonotype. This chain connects TRBV3-1 to TRBJ1-1, with a weak D call TRBD1 (5 bases). V lost 3 bases and J lost 7, with 9 bases in between. The CDR3 runs 12 residues. CDR1 LGHDT and CDR2 YNNKEL come from the germline V gene (reference sequence). CDR3 DNA: TGTGCCAGCAGCCACACGGGGCTTGAAGCTTTCTTT. This gives the protein CASSHTGLEAFF.

The chain is built from TRBV10-1 and TRBJ2-1; D is perhaps TRBD2 (7 bases). The CDR3 contains 14 residues. Germline V gives CDR1 WNHNN, CDR2 SYGVQD (reference sequence). V lost 4 bases, J lost 7 bases, and 14 bases lay in between. This chain's CDR3 is CASSGVRGGNEQFF. In nucleotides, the CDR3 is TGCGCCAGCAGTGGGGTCAGGGGAGGGAATGAGCAGTTCTTC.

There are many counts of this clonotype. This rearrangement joins TRBV6-5 to TRBJ2-7; 7 positions agree with TRBD1. CDR1 and CDR2 from the germline V gene are MNHEY and SVGAGI. V was pared by 2 bases and J by 5 bases, with 3 bases of the junction left unmatched. There are 13 residues in the CDR3. The CDR3 nucleotides read TGTGCCAGCAGTTACGACAGGGACCACGAGCAGTACTTC. Its protein product is CASSYDRDHEQYF.

Ten or more counts support this clonotype. V usage is TRBV12-3 or TRBV12-4 and J usage is TRBJ2-1; the D gene could be TRBD1 or TRBD2 (6 bases each). The CDR3 sequence is 14 residues long. Between the trimmed V and J ends, which lost 10 bases and 0 bases, there was a span of 13 bases. CDR3 nucleotide sequence: TGTGCCACATGGCCGGGGGCCTCCTACAATGAGCAGTTCTTC. It is translated as CATWPGASYNEQFF.

This clonotype occurred many times. The J gene is TRBJ2-1, the V gene TRBV30; TRBD1 agrees at 10 bases. The junction had 12 bases not matched to a gene; V was cut back by 4 bases and J by 9 bases. The germline CDR1 and CDR2 sequences are GTSNPN and SVGIG (reference sequence). The CDR3 totals 15 residues. CDR3 residues: CAWTLGDRGLFEQFF. CDR3 nucleotide sequence: TGTGCCTGGACGCTTGGGGACAGGGGTCTATTTGAGCAGTTCTTC.

Many counts were recorded for this clonotype. One end of the junction fails to match germline, which may point to a read error. The chain carries TRBV7-7 and TRBJ2-1; 7 positions agree with TRBD2. The CDR3 contains 13 residues. Germline CDR1 reads SSHAT; CDR2 reads FNYEAQ (reference sequence). The CDR3 nucleotides are TGTGCTAGCAGCCCCGGCGGGGGAAATGAGCAGTTCTTC. Residues: CASSPGGGNEQFF.

The chain employs TRBV9 and TRBJ1-6; D gene uncertain. Germline V CDR1 and CDR2: SGDLS, YYNGEE. This CDR3 is built from 15 residues. V lost 0 bases, J lost 2 bases, and 6 bases lay in between. The CDR3 here is CASSVDGTYNSPLHF. Written as DNA, the CDR3 is TGTGCCAGCAGCGTAGATGGGACCTATAATTCACCCCTCCACTTT.

There are a few counts of this clonotype. The V and J genes are TRBV5-8 and TRBJ1-5, with D maybe TRBD1 (6 bases). Germline assignment: CDR1 SGHTS and CDR2 YDEGEE. The V gene lost 0 bases and the J gene lost 8 bases, with 18 bases spanning the gap. This CDR3 is built from 16 residues. This CDR3 is CASSLDGGQGGKPQHF. CDR3 bases: TGTGCCAGCAGCTTGGACGGGGGGCAGGGAGGAAAGCCCCAGCATTTT.

This rearrangement joins TRBV12-3 or TRBV12-4 to TRBJ2-7; TRBD2 matches 9 bases. The V segment lost 4 bases and the J segment 4 bases; nucleotides outside the gene matches: 8. The CDR3 is made up of 15 amino acids. The DNA for the CDR3 is TGTGCCAGCAGTTCCCCGGGACTAGCCCAGTACGAGCAGTACTTC. It encodes CASSSPGLAQYEQYF.

This clonotype has ten or more counts. The chain links TRBV3-1 to TRBJ2-1; no firm D call. The germline V gene encodes CDR1 LGHDT and CDR2 YNNKEL (reference sequence). This CDR3 is built from 16 residues. V dropped 1 base and J dropped 2 bases, with 12 bases sitting between them. CDR3 nucleotide sequence: TGTGCCAGCAGCCAAGTAGATGGGGTGGCCTACAATGAGCAGTTCTTC. Protein: CASSQVDGVAYNEQFF.

This chain links TRBV7-9 with TRBJ2-7; 10 positions match TRBD1. Germline-derived CDR1 and CDR2 are SEHNR and FQNEAQ (reference sequence). Trimming took 7 bases from V and 6 from J; bases not matched to a gene: 12. The CDR3 loop spans 15 amino acids. CDR3 sequence: CASNPTGTGEGEQYF. CDR3 DNA sequence: TGTGCCAGCAACCCGACCGGGACAGGGGAAGGCGAGCAGTACTTC.

This clonotype has at least ten counts. The CDR3 sequence: CASSPAGLAGVQYF. In nucleotides, the CDR3 is TGTGCCAGCAGTCCCGCGGGGCTAGCGGGTGTGCAGTATTTT. V gene TRBV12-3 or TRBV12-4 combines with J gene TRBJ2-3; 8 positions agree with TRBD2. The CDR3 contains 14 residues. The trim removed 5 bases at V and 11 bases at J, leaving 12 bases unmatched.

This clonotype was counted ten times or more. J is TRBJ2-1 and V is TRBV7-9, with 7 positions matching TRBD2. V trimming: 3 bases; J trimming: 5 bases; junction bases outside the gene matches: 7. The V gene's germline CDR1 is SEHNR and CDR2 FQNEAQ (reference sequence). This CDR3 has 15 residues. The CDR3 DNA is TGTGCCAGCAGCTTGGGAGGGAGGTTGGACAATGAGCAGTTCTTC. Protein product: CASSLGGRLDNEQFF.

This clonotype was detected many times. The rearrangement joins TRBV10-3 to TRBJ2-7; TRBD1 aligns across 9 bases. The V gene end was trimmed by 3 bases and the J gene end by 3 bases; junction bases not matched to a gene: 6. The germline V gene encodes CDR1 ENHRY and CDR2 SYGVKD. This CDR3 contains 15 residues. The CDR3 DNA reads TGTGCCATCAGTGACCCCGGACAGGGGCACTACGAGCAGTACTTC. Protein product: CAISDPGQGHYEQYF.

This clonotype was observed at least ten times. This rearrangement joins TRBV7-9 to TRBJ2-5, with D unclear. The V end was cut by 5 bases, the J end by 5 bases, with 12 bases between. Looked up from germline, CDR1 is SEHNR and CDR2 is FQNEAQ (reference sequence). This CDR3 comprises 13 residues. CDR3 in amino acids: CASSPPVFETQYF. CDR3 nucleotides: TGTGCCAGCAGCCCCCCGGTGTTTGAGACCCAGTACTTC.

This clonotype has a count of ten or more. The CDR3 loop is CSAEGQTPSYEQYF. CDR3 sequence (DNA): TGCAGTGCTGAGGGACAGACCCCCTCCTACGAGCAGTACTTC. V gene TRBV20-1 combines with J gene TRBJ2-7; 7 nucleotides line up with TRBD1. This CDR3 comprises 14 residues. The germline gives CDR1 DFQATT, CDR2 SNEGSKA (reference sequence). V lost 5 bases and J lost 0; bases outside the gene matches: 7.

This clonotype was recorded many times. The chain recombines TRBV7-3 with TRBJ2-3; possibly TRBD1 for D (6 bases). There are 13 residues in the CDR3. From germline, CDR1 is SGHTA and CDR2 FQGTGA. Trimming shortened V by 0 bases and J by 8 bases, and 9 bases separated the two germline ends. CDR3 sequence: CASSLTGQTTQYF. The CDR3, as DNA: TGTGCCAGCAGCTTAACAGGACAGACTACGCAGTATTTT.

This chain uses TRBV7-2 with TRBJ2-1; D call uncertain. This CDR3 is 16 amino acids long. The ends were cut back, 0 bases at V and 3 bases at J, with 12 bases in the middle. The germline gives CDR1 SGHTA, CDR2 FQGNSA. The CDR3 sequence is CASSLARNGYYNEQFF. The CDR3, as DNA: TGTGCCAGCAGCTTAGCGCGTAATGGGTACTACAATGAGCAGTTCTTC.

At least ten counts were recorded for this clonotype. The rearrangement links TRBV30 to TRBJ2-7; D gene unclear. Germline loops: CDR1 GTSNPN, CDR2 SVGIG (reference sequence). V lost 2 bases, J lost 3 bases, and 5 bases lay in between. This CDR3 is built from 11 residues. The CDR3 nucleotides read TGTGCCTGGAGTTTAATCTACGAGCAGTACTTC. Protein product: CAWSLIYEQYF.

Many counts were recorded for this clonotype. This chain joins TRBV6-2 or TRBV6-3 and TRBJ2-7, with D perhaps TRBD1 or TRBD2 (5 bases each). CDR1 is MNHEY and CDR2 is SVGEGT in the germline V gene. This CDR3 is 13 amino acids long. V was pared by 8 bases and J by 5 bases, with 16 bases between. CDR3 nucleotides: TGTGCCAGCCACCGGGACCTCGCGGACGAGCAGTACTTC. Translated, it gives CASHRDLADEQYF.

The chain employs TRBV27 and TRBJ1-5; D uncertain. CDR1 is MNHEY and CDR2 is SMNVEV in the germline V gene (reference sequence). The CDR3 covers 14 residues. V was pared by 4 bases and J by 5 bases, with 12 bases between. The CDR3 nucleotides read TGTGCCAGCAGTTCCACGAGGGCAGATCAGCCCCAGCATTTT. Its translation: CASSSTRADQPQHF.

The chain joins TRBV11-3 to TRBJ2-5, with 10 nucleotides matching TRBD1. CDR1 is SGHNT, CDR2 YENEEA, per germline. Trimming took 9 bases from V and 5 from J; bases not matched to a gene: 3. This CDR3 is 12 amino acids long. CDR3 nucleotide sequence: TGTGCCAGTGGGACAGGGGACGAGACCCAGTACTTC. This sequence encodes CASGTGDETQYF.

The sample holds many counts of this clonotype. The J gene is TRBJ2-7, the V gene TRBV12-3 or TRBV12-4, with D possibly TRBD2 on 5 matching bases. The CDR3 is 16 residues long. Trimming stripped 6 bases from V and 6 bases from J, with 24 bases between. CDR3 loop: CASSPKGLGRLSEQYF. In nucleotides, the CDR3 is TGTGCCAGCAGCCCCAAAGGACTCGGTCGGCTAAGCGAGCAGTACTTC.

Details on this clonotype: Just one base apart from a much larger clone, this may be a read error. CDR3 sequence (DNA): TGCAGTGCCCTAGGGACAGGGGCCCGATGGGAATATGGCTACACCTTC. Translating gives CSALGTGARWEYGYTF. V and J are TRBV20-1 and TRBJ1-2; 10 bases line up with TRBD1. V dropped 6 bases and J dropped 5; count of bases not matched to a gene: 15. The CDR3 has 16 residues. Germline loops: CDR1 DFQATT, CDR2 SNEGSKA (reference sequence).

This clonotype was observed at least ten times. The chain is built from TRBV7-9 and TRBJ2-7; tentatively, D is TRBD1 (5 bases). V lost 4 bases and J lost 5, with 18 bases in between. Germline CDR1 reads SEHNR; CDR2 reads FQNEAQ (reference sequence). The CDR3 spans 15 residues. This CDR3 is CASSSWAQGYDEQYF. DNA for the CDR3: TGTGCCAGCAGCTCCTGGGCGCAGGGTTATGACGAGCAGTACTTC.

This clonotype was seen at least ten times. The chain is built from TRBV11-3 and TRBJ2-3; weak D call: TRBD2 (5 bases). Trimming stripped 2 bases from V and 2 bases from J, with 14 bases between. The CDR3 loop spans 16 amino acids. The germline V gene encodes CDR1 SGHNT and CDR2 YENEEA. The CDR3 region has the DNA TGTGCCAGCAGCTTAAACAGCATCGGGGTCACAGATACGCAGTATTTT. It encodes CASSLNSIGVTDTQYF. Full variable domain (remainder filled in from reference TRBV11-3 and TRBJ2-3): EAGVVQSPRYKIIEKKQPVAFWCNPISGHNTLYWYLQNLGQGPELLIRYENEEAVDDSQLPKDRFSAERLKGVDSTLKIQPAELGDSAVYLCASSLNSIGVTDTQYFGPGTRLTVL.

The chain employs TRBV19 and TRBJ1-1; 8 bases line up with TRBD1. Germline CDR1 is LNHDA and CDR2 is SQIVND (reference sequence). Unmatched junction bases numbered 1, after V lost 3 bases and J lost 7 bases. This CDR3 comprises 12 residues. The chain's CDR3 is CASSMGTGEAFF. The CDR3 DNA sequence: TGTGCCAGTAGTATGGGGACAGGTGAAGCTTTCTTT. The full variable domain, with the rest looked up from reference TRBV19 and TRBJ1-1, is DGGITQSPKYLFRKEGQNVTLSCEQNLNHDAMYWYRQDPGQGLRLIYYSQIVNDFQKGDIAEGYSVSREKKESFPLTVTSAQKNPTAFYLCASSMGTGEAFFGQGTRLTVV.

This clonotype has only a few counts. The chain recombines TRBV24-1 with TRBJ2-4, with a possible D match to TRBD1 (6 bases). CDR3 size: 17 residues. Trimming took off 5 bases at V and 8 bases at J, with 24 bases between the two ends. Per the germline V gene, CDR1 is KGHDR and CDR2 is SFDVKD. The CDR3 loop is CATSVGTPQGPADIQYF. The DNA of the CDR3 is TGTGCCACCAGTGTCGGGACCCCTCAGGGGCCCGCGGACATTCAGTACTTC.

This clonotype was counted many times. This chain uses TRBV12-3 or TRBV12-4 with TRBJ2-7, with D perhaps given as TRBD1 or TRBD2 (5 bases each). Trimming took off 5 bases at V and 7 bases at J, with 12 bases between the two ends. This CDR3 has 12 residues. The CDR3 sequence: CASSRDHGEQYF. DNA for the CDR3: TGTGCCAGCAGTAGGGACCACGGGGAGCAGTACTTC.